This T cell receptor beta chain was profiled in a study of blood T cell repertoires in COVID-19. CDR1 and CDR2 (germline): SEHNR, FQNEAQ (reference sequence). CDR3 size: 14 residues. The V end was cut by 5 bases, the J end by 9 bases, with 16 bases between. TCRdb keeps only in-frame clones here, not all; method: immunoSEQ multiplex PCR. The data hold around 450,000 clones, with 87% observed a single time. Sequencing used PBMCs or T cells enriched from blood (not recorded which). This TCR derives from a young woman who had recovered from COVID-19. V usage is TRBV7-9 and J usage is TRBJ1-4; a possible D gene is TRBD1 (6 bases). This CDR3 is CASSHYEGGQKLFF. The DNA of the CDR3 is TGTGCCAGCAGCCATTATGAGGGGGGGCAAAAACTGTTTTTT.